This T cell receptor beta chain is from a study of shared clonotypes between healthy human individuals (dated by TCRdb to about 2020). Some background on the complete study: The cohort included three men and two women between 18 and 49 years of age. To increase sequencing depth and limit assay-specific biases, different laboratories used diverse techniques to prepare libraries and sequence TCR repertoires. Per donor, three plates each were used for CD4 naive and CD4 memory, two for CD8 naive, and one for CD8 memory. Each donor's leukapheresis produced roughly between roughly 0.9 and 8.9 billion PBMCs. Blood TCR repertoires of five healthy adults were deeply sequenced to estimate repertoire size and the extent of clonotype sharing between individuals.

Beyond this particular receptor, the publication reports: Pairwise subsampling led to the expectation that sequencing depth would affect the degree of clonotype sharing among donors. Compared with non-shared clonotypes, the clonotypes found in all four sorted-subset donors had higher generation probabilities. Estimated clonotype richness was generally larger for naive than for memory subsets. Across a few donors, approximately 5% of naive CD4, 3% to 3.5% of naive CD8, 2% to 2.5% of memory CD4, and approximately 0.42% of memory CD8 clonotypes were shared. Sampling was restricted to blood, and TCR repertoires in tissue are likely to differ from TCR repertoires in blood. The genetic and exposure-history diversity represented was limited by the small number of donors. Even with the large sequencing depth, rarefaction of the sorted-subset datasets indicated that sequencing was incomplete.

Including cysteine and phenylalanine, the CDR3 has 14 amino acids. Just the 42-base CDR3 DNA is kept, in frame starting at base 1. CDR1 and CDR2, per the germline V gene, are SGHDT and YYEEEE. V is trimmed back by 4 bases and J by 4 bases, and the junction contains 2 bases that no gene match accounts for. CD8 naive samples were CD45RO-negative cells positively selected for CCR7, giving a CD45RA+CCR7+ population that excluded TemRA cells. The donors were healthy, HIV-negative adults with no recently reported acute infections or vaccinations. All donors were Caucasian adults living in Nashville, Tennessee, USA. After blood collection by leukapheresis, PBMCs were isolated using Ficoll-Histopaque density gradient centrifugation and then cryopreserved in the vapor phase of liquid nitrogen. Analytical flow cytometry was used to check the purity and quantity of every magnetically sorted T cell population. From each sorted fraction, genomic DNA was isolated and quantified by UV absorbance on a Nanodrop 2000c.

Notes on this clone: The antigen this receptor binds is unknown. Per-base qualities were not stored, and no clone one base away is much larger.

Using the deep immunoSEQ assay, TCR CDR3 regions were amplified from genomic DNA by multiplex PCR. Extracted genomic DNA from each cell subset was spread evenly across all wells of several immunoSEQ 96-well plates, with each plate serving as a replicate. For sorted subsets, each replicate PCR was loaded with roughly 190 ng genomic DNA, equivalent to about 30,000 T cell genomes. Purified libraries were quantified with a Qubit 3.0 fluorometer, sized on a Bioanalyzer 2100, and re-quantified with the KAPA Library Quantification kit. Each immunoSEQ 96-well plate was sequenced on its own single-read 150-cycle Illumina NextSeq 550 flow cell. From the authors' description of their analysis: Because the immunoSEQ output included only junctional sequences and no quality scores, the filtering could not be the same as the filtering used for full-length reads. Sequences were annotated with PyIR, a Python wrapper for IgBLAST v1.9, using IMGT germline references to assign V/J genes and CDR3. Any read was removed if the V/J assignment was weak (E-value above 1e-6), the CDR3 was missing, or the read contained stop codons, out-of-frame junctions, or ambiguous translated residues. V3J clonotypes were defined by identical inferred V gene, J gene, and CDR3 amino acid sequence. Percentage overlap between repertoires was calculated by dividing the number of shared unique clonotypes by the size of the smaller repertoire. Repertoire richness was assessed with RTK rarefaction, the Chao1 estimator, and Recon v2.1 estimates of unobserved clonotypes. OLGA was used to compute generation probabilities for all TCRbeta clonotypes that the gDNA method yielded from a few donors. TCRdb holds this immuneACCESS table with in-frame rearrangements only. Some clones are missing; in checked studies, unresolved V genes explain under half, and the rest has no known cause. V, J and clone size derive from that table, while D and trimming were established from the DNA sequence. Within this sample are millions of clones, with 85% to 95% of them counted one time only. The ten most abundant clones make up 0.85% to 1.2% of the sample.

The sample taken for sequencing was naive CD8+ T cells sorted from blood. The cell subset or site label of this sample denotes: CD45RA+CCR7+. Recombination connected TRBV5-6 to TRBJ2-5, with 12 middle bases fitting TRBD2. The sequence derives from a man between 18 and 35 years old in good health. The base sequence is TGTGCCAGCAGCCCGACTAGCGGGAGAGAGACCCAGTACTTC. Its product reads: CASSPTSGRETQYF.